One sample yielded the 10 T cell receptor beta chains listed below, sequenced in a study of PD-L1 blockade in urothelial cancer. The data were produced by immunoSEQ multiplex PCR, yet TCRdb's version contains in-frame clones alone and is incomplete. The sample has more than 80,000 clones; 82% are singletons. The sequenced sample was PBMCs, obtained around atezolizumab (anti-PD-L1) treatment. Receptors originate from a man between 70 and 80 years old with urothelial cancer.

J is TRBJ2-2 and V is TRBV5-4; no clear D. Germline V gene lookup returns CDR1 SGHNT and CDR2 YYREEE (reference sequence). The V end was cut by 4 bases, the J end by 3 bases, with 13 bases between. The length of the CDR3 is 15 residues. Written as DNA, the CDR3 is TGTGCCAGCAGCCCCGTAGCTTCGGACACCGGGGAGCTGTTTTTT. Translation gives CASSPVASDTGELFF.

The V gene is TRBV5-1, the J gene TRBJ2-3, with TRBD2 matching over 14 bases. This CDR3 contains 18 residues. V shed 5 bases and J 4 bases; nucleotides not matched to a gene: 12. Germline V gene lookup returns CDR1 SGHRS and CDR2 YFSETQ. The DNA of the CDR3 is TGCGCCAGCAGGAGACTAGCGGGGGGGCCAGTATCTTCAGATACGCAGTATTTT. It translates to CASRRLAGGPVSSDTQYF. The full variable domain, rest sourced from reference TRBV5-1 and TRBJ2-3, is KAGVTQTPRYLIKTRGQQVTLSCSPISGHRSVSWYQQTPGQGLQFLFEYFSETQRNKGNFPGRFSGRQFSNSRSEMNVSTLELGDSALYLCASRRLAGGPVSSDTQYFGPGTRLTVL.

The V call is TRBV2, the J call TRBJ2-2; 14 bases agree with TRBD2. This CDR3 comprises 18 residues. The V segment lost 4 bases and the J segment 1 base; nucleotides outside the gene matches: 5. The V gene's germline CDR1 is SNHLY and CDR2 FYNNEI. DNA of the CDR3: TGTGCCAGCAGTGGGGGACTAGCGGGAGTAGGGAACACCGGGGAGCTGTTTTTT. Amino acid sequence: CASSGGLAGVGNTGELFF.

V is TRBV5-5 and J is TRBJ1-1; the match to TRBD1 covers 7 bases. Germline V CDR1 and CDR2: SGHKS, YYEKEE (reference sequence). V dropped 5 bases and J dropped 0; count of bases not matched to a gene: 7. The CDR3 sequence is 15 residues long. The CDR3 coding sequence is TGTGCCAGCAGGAGCCCACAGGGGATGAACACTGAAGCTTTCTTT. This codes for CASRSPQGMNTEAFF.

The CDR3 nucleotides read TGTGCCAGCAGCCAAGATGTAGGAGCGGGGGGGCGAGAGACCCAGTACTTC. This encodes CASSQDVGAGGRETQYF. The chain recombines TRBV4-2 with TRBJ2-5; 10 positions match TRBD2. Germline CDR1 reads LGHNA; CDR2 reads YNFKEQ. The CDR3 spans 17 residues. The V gene end was trimmed by 0 bases and the J gene end by 4 bases; junction bases not matched to a gene: 8.

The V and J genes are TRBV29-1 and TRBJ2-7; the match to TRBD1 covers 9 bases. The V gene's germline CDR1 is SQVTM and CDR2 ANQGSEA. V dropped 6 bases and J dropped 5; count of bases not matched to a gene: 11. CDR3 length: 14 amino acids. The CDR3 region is CSVGTGTGRNEQYF. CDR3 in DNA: TGCAGCGTCGGAACCGGGACAGGGAGAAACGAGCAGTACTTC.

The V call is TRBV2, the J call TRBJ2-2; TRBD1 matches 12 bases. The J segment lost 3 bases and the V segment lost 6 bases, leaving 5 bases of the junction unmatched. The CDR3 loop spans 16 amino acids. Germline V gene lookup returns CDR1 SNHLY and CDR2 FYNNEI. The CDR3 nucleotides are TGTGCCAGCAGCTCCGGGACAGGGGGCTACACCGGGGAGCTGTTTTTT. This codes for CASSSGTGGYTGELFF.

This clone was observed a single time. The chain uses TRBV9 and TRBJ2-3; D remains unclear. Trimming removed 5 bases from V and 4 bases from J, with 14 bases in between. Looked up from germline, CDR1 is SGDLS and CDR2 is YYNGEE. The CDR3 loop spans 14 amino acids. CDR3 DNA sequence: TGTGCCAGCAGTGTTACCTTGGGCCCAGATACGCAGTATTTT. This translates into CASSVTLGPDTQYF.

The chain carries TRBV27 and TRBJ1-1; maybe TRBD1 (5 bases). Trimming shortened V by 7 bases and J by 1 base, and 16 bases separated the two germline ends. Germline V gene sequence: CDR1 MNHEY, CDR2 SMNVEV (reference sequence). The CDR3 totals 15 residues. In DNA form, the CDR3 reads TGTGCCAGCATGGGGGGTGGGCTGGCGAACACTGAAGCTTTCTTT. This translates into CASMGGGLANTEAFF.

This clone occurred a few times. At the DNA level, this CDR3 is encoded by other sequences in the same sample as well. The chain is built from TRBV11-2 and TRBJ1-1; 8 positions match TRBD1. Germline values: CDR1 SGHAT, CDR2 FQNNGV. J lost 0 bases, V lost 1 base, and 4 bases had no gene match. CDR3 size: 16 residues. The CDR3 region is CASSLGQGIMNTEAFF. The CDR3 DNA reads TGTGCCAGCAGCTTAGGACAGGGGATCATGAACACTGAAGCTTTCTTT. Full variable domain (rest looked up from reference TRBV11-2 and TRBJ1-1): EAGVAQSPRYKIIEKRQSVAFWCNPISGHATLYWYQQILGQGPKLLIQFQNNGVVDDSQLPKDRFSAERLKGVDSTLKIQPAKLEDSAVYLCASSLGQGIMNTEAFFGQGTRLTVV.